The 11 T cell receptor beta chains reported below all come from one sample, sequenced in a study of blood T cell repertoires in COVID-19 (dated by TCRdb to about 2020). Receptors were amplified or captured by the immunoSEQ multiplex PCR assay. The immuneACCESS repertoire file appears here via TCRdb, limited to in-frame rearrangements. These files lack a portion of the clones; in checked studies, under half of the deficit traces to unresolved V genes, and the cause of the others is not known. Within this sample are fewer than 35,000 clones, with about 86% of them counted one time only. Around 6.5% of the sample lies in the top ten. Sample: peripheral blood. The receptors come from a human donor in a cohort sampled during active COVID-19.

The rearrangement uses TRBV24-1 and TRBJ2-5; D perhaps matches TRBD1 (5 bases). The germline CDR1 and CDR2 sequences are KGHDR and SFDVKD. This CDR3 contains 16 residues. Trimming took off 5 bases at V and 4 bases at J, with 19 bases between the two ends. CDR3 nucleotide sequence: TGTGCCACCAGTGCGGGTCGTTCAGGGAATCGAGAGACCCAGTACTTC. It codes for CATSAGRSGNRETQYF.

The chain links TRBV29-1 to TRBJ2-3; weak D call: TRBD1 (6 bases). The CDR3 covers 15 residues. Trimming took off 7 bases at V and 3 bases at J, with 20 bases between the two ends. The germline V gene has CDR1 SQVTM and CDR2 ANQGSEA. The CDR3 sequence: CSAEGQGPGTDTQYF. The CDR3 DNA reads TGCAGCGCAGAGGGCCAGGGGCCAGGGACAGATACGCAGTATTTT.

The chain links TRBV5-1 to TRBJ2-5, with 12 positions matching TRBD2. The CDR3 has 16 amino acids. Germline V CDR1 and CDR2: SGHRS, YFSETQ. V was pared by 6 bases and J by 6 bases, with 12 bases of the junction left unmatched. The CDR3 nucleotides read TGCGCCAGCACCCAATTTCTAGCGGGGGGGCCGAAGACCCAGTACTTC. Translated, it gives CASTQFLAGGPKTQYF.

This clone was found a few times. The chain joins TRBV9 to TRBJ1-2; D uncertain. The CDR3 loop spans 13 amino acids. The V and J ends lost 2 bases and 3 bases respectively, with 8 bases between them. Germline CDR1 reads SGDLS; CDR2 reads YYNGEE. The CDR3 region is CASSVGDYYGYTF. The CDR3 DNA reads TGTGCCAGCAGCGTCGGCGACTACTATGGCTACACCTTC. Based on the CDR3 plus reference TRBV9 and TRBJ1-2, the full variable domain is DSGVTQTPKHLITATGQRVTLRCSPRSGDLSVYWYQQSLDQGLQFLIQYYNGEERAKGNILERFSAQQFPDLHSELNLSSLELGDSALYFCASSVGDYYGYTFGSGTRLTVV.

The chain uses TRBV7-9 and TRBJ2-1, with 8 bases lining up with TRBD1. The junction had 7 bases not matched to a gene; V was cut back by 1 base and J by 5 bases. Looked up from germline, CDR1 is SEHNR and CDR2 is FQNEAQ (reference sequence). The CDR3 is 16 amino acids. CDR3 loop: CASSLDQGAGHNEQFF. CDR3 nucleotides: TGTGCCAGCAGCTTAGACCAGGGGGCAGGGCACAATGAGCAGTTCTTC.

The CDR3 is CASSGTSGTYEQYF. The CDR3 region has the DNA TGTGCCAGCAGCGGGACTAGCGGGACCTACGAGCAGTACTTC. The chain combines TRBV5-6 with TRBJ2-7; 13 bases are shared with TRBD2. The germline V gene has CDR1 SGHDT and CDR2 YYEEEE. J lost 2 bases, V lost 4 bases, and 0 bases had no gene match. CDR3 length: 14 amino acids.

The gene calls are TRBV25-1 and TRBJ1-4; D unclear. This CDR3 contains 14 residues. Trimming stripped 7 bases from V and 0 bases from J, with 9 bases between. Looked up from germline, CDR1 is MGHDK and CDR2 is SYGVNS. The CDR3 DNA is TGTGCCAGCACCCTGGGCCCAACTAATGAAAAACTGTTTTTT. Its protein product is CASTLGPTNEKLFF.

The J gene is TRBJ1-1, the V gene TRBV2; no reliable D call. The CDR3 is made up of 13 amino acids. From germline, CDR1 is SNHLY and CDR2 FYNNEI. V was trimmed by 4 bases and J by 3 bases, leaving 9 bases between them. The CDR3 loop is CASSGMEDTEAFF. The CDR3 region has the DNA TGTGCCAGCAGTGGGATGGAGGACACTGAAGCTTTCTTT.

This clone was recorded only once. V and J are TRBV9 and TRBJ2-5; D is ambiguous. The V end lost 4 bases, the J end lost 0 bases, and 13 bases lay between the germline ends. Germline V gene lookup returns CDR1 SGDLS and CDR2 YYNGEE. The CDR3 totals 15 residues. In DNA form, the CDR3 reads TGTGCCAGCAGCACCCCATTGGGCGACCAAGAGACCCAGTACTTC. Translation gives CASSTPLGDQETQYF.

V and J are TRBV29-1 and TRBJ2-1, with D possibly being TRBD2 (6 bases). This CDR3 is built from 13 residues. In germline, CDR1 is SQVTM, CDR2 ANQGSEA. V dropped 6 bases and J dropped 7 bases, with 16 bases sitting between them. The CDR3 DNA reads as TGCAGCGTCGAACCCTCAGGGAGGAATGAGCAGTTCTTC. This codes for CSVEPSGRNEQFF.

This sequence joins TRBV5-1 and TRBJ1-4, with D possibly matching TRBD1 (6 bases). V lost 4 bases and J lost 3, with 16 bases in between. This CDR3 region has 16 residues. The germline V gene encodes CDR1 SGHRS and CDR2 YFSETQ. Here the CDR3 DNA reads TGCGCCAGCAGCCTTACAGGGTGGGCAGCTAATGAAAAACTGTTTTTT. Residues: CASSLTGWAANEKLFF.